This entry lists 28 T cell receptor beta chains sequenced from one sample in a study of T cell responses to AZD1222 COVID-19 vaccine. TCRdb's table, derived via immunoSEQ multiplex PCR, lists solely in-frame clones and lacks some. The sample has approximately 110,000 clones, around nine tenths seen once. This specimen was peripheral blood, taken on day 0 of AZD1222 vaccination. Receptors originate from an adult in good health.

The V gene is TRBV7-9, the J gene TRBJ1-1; TRBD1 matches 8 bases. CDR1 SEHNR and CDR2 FQNEAQ come from the germline V gene (reference sequence). The CDR3 is made up of 14 amino acids. V gave up 5 bases and J gave up 1 base; unmatched junction bases: 3. CDR3 nucleotides: TGTGCCAGCAGCGTGGACAGGGCGAACACTGAAGCTTTCTTT. Translating gives CASSVDRANTEAFF.

The chain uses TRBV12-3 or TRBV12-4 and TRBJ2-5, with 8 bases fitting TRBD1. J gave up 5 bases and V 5 bases, and 4 bases lay outside the gene matches. The CDR3 consists of 13 residues. This chain's CDR3 is CASSLQGGETQYF. In nucleotides, the CDR3 is TGTGCCAGCAGTCTACAGGGGGGCGAGACCCAGTACTTC.

The J gene is TRBJ2-5, the V gene TRBV9; TRBD2 agrees at 11 bases. The CDR3 runs 16 residues. J lost 5 bases, V lost 3 bases, and 9 bases had no gene match. Germline V lookup: CDR1 SGDLS, CDR2 YYNGEE. CDR3 DNA: TGTGCCAGCAGCGCCCGTAGCGGGAGGGCGGGGGAGACCCAGTACTTC. It codes for CASSARSGRAGETQYF.

The chain couples TRBV2 to TRBJ1-1; D gene uncertain. This CDR3 contains 11 residues. V shed 3 bases and J shed 5 bases, with 4 bases lying between them. In germline, CDR1 is SNHLY, CDR2 FYNNEI. This CDR3 reads CASSDWTEAFF. CDR3 bases: TGTGCCAGCAGTGATTGGACTGAAGCTTTCTTT.

V is TRBV27 and J is TRBJ1-5; 7 bases map to TRBD1. The CDR3 loop spans 18 amino acids. With 4 bases clipped from V and 0 bases from J, the junction kept 12 bases outside the gene matches. Germline V CDR1 and CDR2: MNHEY, SMNVEV (reference sequence). The CDR3 here is CASSSTREGQLSNQPQHF. The CDR3 bases are TGTGCCAGCAGTTCAACCCGAGAGGGACAGCTTAGCAATCAGCCCCAGCATTTT.

Only one count was recorded for this clone. The chain links TRBV27 to TRBJ2-5, with 12 bases that match TRBD2. The ends lost 6 bases at V and 3 bases at J; junction bases unmatched: 2. Germline loops: CDR1 MNHEY, CDR2 SMNVEV (reference sequence). CDR3 length: 14 residues. CDR3 sequence (DNA): TGTGCCAGCAGCACTAGCGGGGGGAAAGAGACCCAGTACTTC. This encodes CASSTSGGKETQYF.

This clone was seen more than once but under ten times. The chain joins TRBV5-1 to TRBJ1-1; a weak D match, TRBD1 (5 bases). Trimming took off 3 bases at V and 7 bases at J, with 10 bases between the two ends. Germline V gene lookup returns CDR1 SGHRS and CDR2 YFSETQ. This CDR3 comprises 12 residues. The CDR3 region is CASSSGTDEAFF. The CDR3 DNA is TGCGCCAGCAGCTCCGGGACCGATGAAGCTTTCTTT.

The rearrangement links TRBV5-1 to TRBJ2-1, with 12 bases identical to TRBD2. The CDR3 contains 16 residues. Germline V gene lookup returns CDR1 SGHRS and CDR2 YFSETQ. The trim removed 0 bases at V and 7 bases at J, leaving 5 bases unmatched. CDR3 residues: CASSLGTSGMLNEQFF. The CDR3 DNA sequence: TGCGCCAGCAGCTTGGGGACTAGCGGGATGTTGAATGAGCAGTTCTTC.

The chain recombines TRBV11-1 with TRBJ2-7, with 8 nucleotides matching TRBD2. This CDR3 comprises 15 residues. The V gene end was trimmed by 2 bases and the J gene end by 2 bases; junction bases not matched to a gene: 5. Germline V CDR1 and CDR2: SGHAT, FQDESV (reference sequence). Here the CDR3 DNA reads TGTGCCAGCAGCTTATTGGCGGGGGGTGCCTACGAGCAGTACTTC. This gives the protein CASSLLAGGAYEQYF.

V usage is TRBV5-1 and J usage is TRBJ2-7; 10 bases are shared with TRBD2. CDR1 is SGHRS, CDR2 YFSETQ, per germline. This CDR3 has 16 residues. The V and J ends lost 4 bases and 3 bases, in that order; junction bases with no gene match: 10. CDR3 DNA: TGCGCCAGCAGCGCGACGGCGTCTAGCGGGAGCTACGAGCAGTACTTC. Its protein is CASSATASSGSYEQYF.

The chain combines TRBV11-3 with TRBJ2-5, with 9 bases matching TRBD1. This CDR3 has 14 residues. CDR1 and CDR2 from the germline V gene are SGHNT and YENEEA. Trimming cost V 5 bases and J 4 bases; bases outside gene matches: 5. CDR3 in DNA: TGTGCCAGCAGCCCAAACAGGGGGCGAGAGACCCAGTACTTC. Translation gives CASSPNRGRETQYF.

The chain recombines TRBV5-1 with TRBJ2-1; D is unresolved. This CDR3 region has 19 residues. The germline V gene encodes CDR1 SGHRS and CDR2 YFSETQ. Deletions cut 5 bases from V and 2 bases from J, with 26 bases between. CDR3 sequence (DNA): TGCGCCAGCAGTCAAACGACCCTCAAAATCAACCACCCCTACAATGAGCAGTTCTTC. Translated: CASSQTTLKINHPYNEQFF.

This rearrangement joins TRBV19 to TRBJ2-1; D possibly corresponds to TRBD2 (6 bases). The CDR3 contains 11 residues. In germline, CDR1 is LNHDA, CDR2 SQIVND (reference sequence). The V and J ends lost 3 bases and 9 bases respectively, with 6 bases between them. Here the CDR3 reads CASSMGGEQFF. The CDR3 DNA is TGTGCCAGTAGTATGGGAGGTGAGCAGTTCTTC.

The sample holds a few counts of this clone. The V gene is TRBV5-4, the J gene TRBJ2-7; TRBD1 might be the D (6 bases). Trimming took 1 base from V and 5 from J, leaving 13 bases between them. The CDR3 loop spans 14 amino acids. Looked up from germline, CDR1 is SGHNT and CDR2 is YYREEE (reference sequence). The CDR3 bases are TGTGCCAGCAGCTTGCACCAGGGGATTCACGAGCAGTACTTC. Protein sequence: CASSLHQGIHEQYF.

This clone has a single count. The rearrangement links TRBV6-1 to TRBJ1-2; the D is unclear. The CDR3 contains 15 residues. CDR1 is MNHNS, CDR2 SASEGT, per germline. Trimming left V 2 bases short and J 5 bases short, with 15 bases between. Here the CDR3 reads CASSEPFRQLYGYTF. CDR3 coding DNA: TGTGCCAGCAGTGAACCTTTTCGCCAGCTATATGGCTACACCTTC.

The chain recombines TRBV3-1 (or the pseudogene TRBV3-2) with TRBJ1-2; D ambiguous. The CDR3 is made up of 15 amino acids. V was clipped by 1 base and J by 5 bases, with 14 bases between them. From germline, CDR1 is LGHDT and CDR2 YNNKEL (reference sequence). The CDR3 region is CASSQGSYGVYGYTF. The CDR3 nucleotides read TGTGCCAGCAGCCAAGGGTCTTACGGGGTTTATGGCTACACCTTC.

Written as DNA, the CDR3 is TGTGCCAGCAGCCCTAGGGAGGGACAGGCAACCTACGAGCAGTACTTC. It encodes CASSPREGQATYEQYF. The gene calls are TRBV7-2 and TRBJ2-7, with D possibly matching TRBD1 (8 bases). The CDR3 loop spans 16 amino acids. Germline CDR1 and CDR2: SGHTA and FQGNSA. Between the trimmed V and J ends, which lost 5 bases and 2 bases, there was a span of 19 bases. Drawing the rest from reference TRBV7-2 and TRBJ2-7, the complete variable domain is GAGVSQSPSNKVTEKGKDVELRCDPISGHTALYWYRQSLGQGLEFLIYFQGNSAPDKSGLPSDRFSAERTGGSVSTLTIQRTQQEDSAVYLCASSPREGQATYEQYFGPGTRLTVT.

The chain's CDR3 is CASSLGTGILVDTQYF. In DNA form, the CDR3 reads TGTGCCAGCAGCTTGGGCACAGGGATCTTAGTAGATACGCAGTATTTT. The chain is built from TRBV5-6 and TRBJ2-3; TRBD1 is a possible D gene (6 bases). V was cut by 0 bases and J by 5 bases, with 16 bases left in between. The CDR3 has 16 residues. Germline CDR1 and CDR2: SGHDT and YYEEEE.

This clone was observed once. The chain is built from TRBV25-1 and TRBJ1-1, with 7 bases aligning to TRBD1. Losses at the gene ends were 4 bases for V and 13 bases for J; bases not matched to a gene: 18. The CDR3 has 15 residues. Germline CDR1 and CDR2: MGHDK and SYGVNS. The CDR3 sequence: CASSGYGTAKIPLFF. CDR3 in DNA: TGTGCCAGCAGTGGATACGGGACAGCGAAGATTCCGCTTTTCTTT.

The V and J genes are TRBV19 and TRBJ1-5; D may be TRBD1 (6 bases). V lost 7 bases and J 2 bases, leaving 15 bases between the germline ends. In germline, CDR1 is LNHDA, CDR2 SQIVND (reference sequence). The CDR3 extends over 15 amino acids. The CDR3 sequence: CASTPHGGRNQPQHF. In DNA form, the CDR3 reads TGTGCCAGTACCCCCCACGGGGGCCGCAATCAGCCCCAGCATTTT. Drawing the rest from reference TRBV19 and TRBJ1-5, the complete variable domain is DGGITQSPKYLFRKEGQNVTLSCEQNLNHDAMYWYRQDPGQGLRLIYYSQIVNDFQKGDIAEGYSVSREKKESFPLTVTSAQKNPTAFYLCASTPHGGRNQPQHFGDGTRLSIL.

The chain joins TRBV9 to TRBJ1-2; TRBD1 agrees at 7 bases. V dropped 3 bases and J dropped 7; count of bases not matched to a gene: 12. This CDR3 has 15 amino acids. Germline V gene lookup returns CDR1 SGDLS and CDR2 YYNGEE. CDR3 loop: CASSEARGRLGGYTF. The CDR3, as DNA: TGTGCCAGCAGCGAGGCCAGGGGGAGATTAGGTGGCTACACCTTC.

The V gene is TRBV6-2 or TRBV6-3, the J gene TRBJ2-4; TRBD1 agrees at 7 bases. V lost 5 bases to trimming and J lost 13 bases; unmatched junction nucleotides: 5. The CDR3 consists of 11 residues. The germline V gene has CDR1 MNHEY and CDR2 SVGEGT. CDR3 loop: CASSTGTAQYF. Here the CDR3 DNA reads TGTGCCAGCAGTACTGGGACAGCACAGTACTTC.

The J gene is TRBJ1-1, the V gene TRBV30; the D gene is possibly TRBD1 (6 bases). The CDR3 is made up of 10 amino acids. The V end was cut by 8 bases, the J end by 8 bases, with 12 bases between. Germline V lookup: CDR1 GTSNPN, CDR2 SVGIG (reference sequence). CDR3 DNA sequence: TGTGCCGGCCATACAGGGGAAGCTTTCTTT. It translates to CAGHTGEAFF.

This clone has more than one count but fewer than ten. The rearrangement uses TRBV3-1 (or the pseudogene TRBV3-2) and TRBJ1-3, with TRBD1 as a possible D gene (5 bases). CDR1 is LGHDT and CDR2 is YNNKEL in the germline V gene (reference sequence). The germline V and J ends were trimmed by 0 bases and 0 bases, with 12 bases remaining between them. The CDR3 is made up of 17 amino acids. The DNA of the CDR3 is TGTGCCAGCAGCCAAGATCGGCAGGGAAGCTCTGGAAACACCATATATTTT. It translates to CASSQDRQGSSGNTIYF.

The count of this clone is one. The V and J genes are TRBV5-6 and TRBJ1-3; no definite D call. The germline V gene has CDR1 SGHDT and CDR2 YYEEEE. V gave up 1 base and J gave up 4 bases, with 15 bases separating them. This CDR3 is 16 amino acids long. The CDR3 loop is CASSLLEGLRGNTIYF. CDR3 bases: TGTGCCAGCAGCTTGCTTGAGGGATTAAGAGGAAACACCATATATTTT.

This chain uses TRBV9 with TRBJ2-7, with 9 positions matching TRBD1. The J segment lost 1 base and the V segment lost 3 bases, leaving 8 bases of the junction unmatched. This CDR3 has 16 residues. CDR1 is SGDLS, CDR2 YYNGEE, per germline. For the CDR3, the DNA is TGTGCCAGCAGCGCCGGGGACAGGGTTTGGTCCTACGAGCAGTACGTC. Its translation: CASSAGDRVWSYEQYV.

This clone was recorded once. The chain employs TRBV6-5 and TRBJ2-7; D possibly matches TRBD1 or TRBD2 (5 bases each). The V and J ends lost 5 bases and 4 bases respectively, with 18 bases between them. Germline lookup yields CDR1 MNHEY and CDR2 SVGAGI. The CDR3 runs to 15 residues. The CDR3 here is CASSKGPSVAYEQYF. DNA of the CDR3: TGTGCCAGCAGTAAGGGACCTTCGGTCGCTTACGAGCAGTACTTC.

This clone appeared a single time. This chain connects TRBV9 to TRBJ1-6; no reliable D call. Trimming cost V 0 bases and J 7 bases, with 8 bases left between them. The CDR3 is 14 residues long. CDR1 is SGDLS and CDR2 is YYNGEE in the germline V gene. CDR3: CASSVEIKNSPLHF. DNA for the CDR3: TGTGCCAGCAGCGTAGAAATCAAAAATTCACCCCTCCACTTT.